The present TCR beta chain was sequenced within a study of blood T cell repertoires in COVID-19. Study background: Spain, Italy and the United States supplied samples that represented acute and convalescent COVID-19.

J gave up 3 bases and V 3 bases, and 3 bases lay outside the gene matches. The germline V gene has CDR1 SGHNT and CDR2 YYREEE (reference sequence). This CDR3 contains 15 residues. Original processing notes: Reference gene primer amplification yielded estimated nucleated cell counts. Libraries were prepared by immunoSEQ multiplex PCR; TCRdb keeps only in-frame clonotypes and omits some of them. V and J calls and clone size are given by that table; D and trimming were obtained from the DNA. The data contain approximately 240,000 clones, roughly 88% of them singletons. The clonotype comes from a woman in her 40s who had recovered from COVID-19. V and J are TRBV5-4 and TRBJ1-2, with 12 bases lining up with TRBD1. Source material: peripheral blood. The CDR3, as DNA: TGTGCCAGCAGCTCGGGGACAGGGGGCGACTATGGCTACACCTTC. Amino acids: CASSSGTGGDYGYTF.